This T cell receptor (beta chain) is drawn from a study of blood T cell repertoires in COVID-19. Overall study: The study drew acute and convalescent COVID-19 samples from the United States, Italy and Spain. In each case, the material was cDNA or gDNA derived from T cells, B-cell-depleted T cells, or PBMCs.

The V and J ends lost 0 bases and 8 bases, in that order; junction bases with no gene match: 3. Per the germline V gene, CDR1 is LGHDT and CDR2 is YNNKEL (reference sequence). CDR3 length equals 14 residues. In the authors' methods: Amplification of reference gene primers provided the estimated nucleated cell counts. The method was immunoSEQ multiplex PCR; TCRdb's version includes in-frame clones alone and lacks a portion of them. V, J and clone size are those of that table, while D and trimming were read from the DNA. The table shows approximately 210,000 clones, with roughly 87% occurring only once.

The chain is built from TRBV3-1 (or the pseudogene TRBV3-2) and TRBJ1-4, with TRBD1 identical over 7 bases. This sequence was found in a man between 35 and 55 years old with active or convalescent COVID-19. The specimen was peripheral blood. The CDR3 protein is CASSQDPRGEKLFF. The CDR3 DNA follows: TGTGCCAGCAGCCAAGACCCCAGGGGGGAAAAACTGTTTTTT.